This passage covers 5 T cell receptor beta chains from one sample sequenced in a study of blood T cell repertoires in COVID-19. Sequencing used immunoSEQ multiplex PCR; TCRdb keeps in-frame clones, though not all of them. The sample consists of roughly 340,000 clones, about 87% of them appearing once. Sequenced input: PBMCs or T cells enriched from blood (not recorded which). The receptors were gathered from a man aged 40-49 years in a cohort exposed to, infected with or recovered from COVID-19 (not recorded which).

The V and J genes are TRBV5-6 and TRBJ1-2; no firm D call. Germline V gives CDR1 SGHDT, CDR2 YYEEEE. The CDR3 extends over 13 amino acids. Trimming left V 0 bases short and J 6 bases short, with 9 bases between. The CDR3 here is CASSLAGADGYTF. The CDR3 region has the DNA TGTGCCAGCAGCTTGGCCGGAGCGGATGGCTACACCTTC.

The CDR3 region has the DNA TGTGCCAGTAGTATAGAGGGGGACTTCCATGAAAAACTGTTTTTT. This encodes CASSIEGDFHEKLFF. The chain is built from TRBV19 and TRBJ1-4; D is perhaps TRBD1 (5 bases). V lost 0 bases and J lost 6, with 11 bases in between. The germline CDR1 and CDR2 sequences are LNHDA and SQIVND (reference sequence). This CDR3 has 15 amino acids.

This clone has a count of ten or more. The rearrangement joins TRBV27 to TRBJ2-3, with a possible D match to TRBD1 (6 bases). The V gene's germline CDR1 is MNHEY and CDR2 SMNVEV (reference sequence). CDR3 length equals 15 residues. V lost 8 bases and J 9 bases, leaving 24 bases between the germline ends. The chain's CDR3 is CASGRGGSERRTQYF. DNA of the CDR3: TGTGCCAGCGGACGAGGGGGATCGGAGAGGAGGACGCAGTATTTT.

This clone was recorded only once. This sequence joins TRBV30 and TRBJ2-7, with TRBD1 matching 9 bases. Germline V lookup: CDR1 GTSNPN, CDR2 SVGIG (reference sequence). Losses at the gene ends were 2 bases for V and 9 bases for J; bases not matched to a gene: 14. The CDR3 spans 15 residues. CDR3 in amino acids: CAWSLTGTGITRQYF. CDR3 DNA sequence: TGTGCCTGGAGTCTGACCGGGACAGGGATTACGAGGCAGTACTTC.

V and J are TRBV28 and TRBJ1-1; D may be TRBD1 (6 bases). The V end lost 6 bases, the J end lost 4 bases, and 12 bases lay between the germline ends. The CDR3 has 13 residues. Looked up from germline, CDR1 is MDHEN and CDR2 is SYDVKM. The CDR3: CASRNQGFTEAFF. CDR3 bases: TGTGCCAGCAGAAATCAGGGGTTCACTGAAGCTTTCTTT.